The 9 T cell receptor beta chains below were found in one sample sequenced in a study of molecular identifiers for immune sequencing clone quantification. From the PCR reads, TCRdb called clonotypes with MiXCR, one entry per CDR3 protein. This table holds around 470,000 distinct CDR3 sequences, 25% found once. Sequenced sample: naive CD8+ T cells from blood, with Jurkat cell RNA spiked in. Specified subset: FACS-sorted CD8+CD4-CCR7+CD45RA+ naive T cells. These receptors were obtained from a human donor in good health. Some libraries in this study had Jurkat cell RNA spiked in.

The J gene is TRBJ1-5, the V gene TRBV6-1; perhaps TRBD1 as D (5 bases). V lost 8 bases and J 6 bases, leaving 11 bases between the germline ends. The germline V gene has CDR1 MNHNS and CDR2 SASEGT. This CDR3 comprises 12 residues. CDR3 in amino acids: CASWGLIQPQHF. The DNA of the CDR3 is TGTGCCAGCTGGGGCCTAATTCAGCCCCAGCATTTT.

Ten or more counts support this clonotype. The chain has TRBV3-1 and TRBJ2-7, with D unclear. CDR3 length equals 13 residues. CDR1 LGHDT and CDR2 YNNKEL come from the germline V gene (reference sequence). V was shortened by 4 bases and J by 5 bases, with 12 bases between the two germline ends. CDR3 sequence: CASSPPASDEQYF. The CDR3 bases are TGTGCCAGCAGCCCCCCAGCGAGTGACGAGCAGTACTTC.

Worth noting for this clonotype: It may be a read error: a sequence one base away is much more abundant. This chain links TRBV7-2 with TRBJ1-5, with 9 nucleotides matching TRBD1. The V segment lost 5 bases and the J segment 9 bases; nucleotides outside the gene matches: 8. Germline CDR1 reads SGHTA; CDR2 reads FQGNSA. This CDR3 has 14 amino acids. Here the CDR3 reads CASSENRGRPPQHF. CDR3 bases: TGTGCCAGCAGCGAAAACAGGGGGCGTCCGCCCCAGCATTTT. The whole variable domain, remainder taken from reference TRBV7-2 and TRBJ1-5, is GAGVSQSPSNKVTEKGKDVELRCDPISGHTALYWYRQSLGQGLEFLIYFQGNSAPDKSGLPSDRFSAERTGGSVSTLTIQRTQQEDSAVYLCASSENRGRPPQHFGDGTRLSIL.

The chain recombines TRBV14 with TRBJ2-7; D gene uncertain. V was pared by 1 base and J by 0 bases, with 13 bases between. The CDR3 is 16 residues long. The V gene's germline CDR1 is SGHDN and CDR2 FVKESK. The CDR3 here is CASSQGRASFSYEQYF. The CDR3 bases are TGTGCCAGCAGCCAAGGTCGAGCCTCATTCTCCTACGAGCAGTACTTC.

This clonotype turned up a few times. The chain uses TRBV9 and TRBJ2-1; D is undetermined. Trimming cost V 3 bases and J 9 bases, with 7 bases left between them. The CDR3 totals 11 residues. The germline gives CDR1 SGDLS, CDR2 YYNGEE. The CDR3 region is CASSGGTEQFF. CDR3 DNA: TGTGCCAGCAGCGGGGGTACTGAGCAGTTCTTC.

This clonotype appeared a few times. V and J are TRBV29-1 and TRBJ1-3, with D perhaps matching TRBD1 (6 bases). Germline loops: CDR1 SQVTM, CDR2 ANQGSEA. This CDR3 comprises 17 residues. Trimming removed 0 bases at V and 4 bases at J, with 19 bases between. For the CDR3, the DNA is TGCAGCGTTGAAGATTGGGATTACAGGGATGGCGGAAACACCATATATTTT. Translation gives CSVEDWDYRDGGNTIYF. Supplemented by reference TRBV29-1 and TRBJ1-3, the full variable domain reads SAVISQKPSRDICQRGTSLTIQCQVDSQVTMMFWYRQQPGQSLTLIATANQGSEATYESGFVIDKFPISRPNLTFSTLTVSNMSPEDSSIYLCSVEDWDYRDGGNTIYFGEGSWLTVV.

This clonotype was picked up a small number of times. The DNA for the CDR3 is TGTGCCAGCAGCCCTTCCGGGACAGGGGTGTACACTGAAGCTTTCTTT. Protein sequence: CASSPSGTGVYTEAFF. The chain recombines TRBV7-9 with TRBJ1-1; 10 bases match TRBD1. V was pared by 5 bases and J by 3 bases, with 9 bases of the junction left unmatched. In germline, CDR1 is SEHNR, CDR2 FQNEAQ (reference sequence). The CDR3 covers 16 residues.

CDR3 DNA: TGTGCCAGCTTTTTCACAGGGGGAGAGACCCAGTACTTC. Residues: CASFFTGGETQYF. This chain links TRBV6-1 with TRBJ2-5; 8 bases are a match to TRBD1. Germline loops: CDR1 MNHNS, CDR2 SASEGT. This CDR3 has 13 residues. V was pared by 8 bases and J by 4 bases, with 6 bases of the junction left unmatched.

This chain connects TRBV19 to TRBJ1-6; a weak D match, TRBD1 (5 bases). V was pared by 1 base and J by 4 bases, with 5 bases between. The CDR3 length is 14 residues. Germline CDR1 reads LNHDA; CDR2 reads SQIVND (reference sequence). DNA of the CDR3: TGTGCCAGTAGTATAGGACAGTATAATTCACCCCTCCACTTT. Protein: CASSIGQYNSPLHF.